Listed below are T cell receptor beta chains from one sample, sequenced in a study of vaccination effects on CD4 cells after COVID-19. Which antigens these TCRs recognize remains unknown. Sequencing was performed with immunoSEQ multiplex PCR; in TCRdb, only in-frame clones are kept and a portion is missing. The sample shows fewer than 55,000 clones, about 80% of them seen only once. Sequenced here: CD4+ T cells from PBMCs cultured without peptide, sampled after COVID-19 vaccination. Source of these receptors: a human donor who had a prior SARS-CoV-2 infection. Both conserved end residues are part of each CDR3. A D gene is named only where the DNA matches it firmly. Clone size is given for some rows only: seen once, a few or many times, or a class if the clone is expanded.

clone_size j_call v_call d_call cdr3_aa cdr3_nt
. TRBJ2-7 TRBV4-3 TRBD1 CASSQDVLGTGYEQYF TGCGCCAGCAGCCAAGATGTTTTAGGGACAGGGTACGAGCAGTACTTC
. TRBJ2-1 TRBV6-8 TRBD1 CASSLLGDRETIRHEQFF TGTGCCAGCAGCTTACTCGGGGACAGGGAAACGATCAGACATGAGCAGTTCTTC
. TRBJ1-1 TRBV29-1 . CSVEDPDGSNTEAFF TGCAGCGTTGAAGACCCGGACGGCTCGAACACTGAAGCTTTCTTT
. TRBJ1-3 TRBV6-5 . CASSTDLASGNTIYF TGTGCCAGCAGTACCGACCTGGCTTCTGGAAACACCATATATTTT
. TRBJ1-2 TRBV5-6 . CASSFAFIGTNIVGYTF TGTGCCAGCAGCTTCGCTTTCATCGGGACTAATATCGTGGGCTACACCTTC
. TRBJ2-1 TRBV5-1 . CASSAPGAEGRGKDNEQFF TGCGCCAGCAGCGCCCCCGGGGCGGAGGGAAGGGGCAAGGACAATGAGCAGTTCTTC
. TRBJ2-2 TRBV7-8 . CASSLSAAHSNTGELFF TGTGCCAGCAGCTTATCGGCAGCTCACTCGAACACCGGGGAGCTGTTTTTT
. TRBJ1-1 TRBV25-1 . CASREPASPQAEAFF TGTGCCAGCAGGGAACCGGCCTCCCCGCAGGCGGAAGCTTTCTTT
. TRBJ1-2 TRBV5-6 TRBD1 CASSRTGIHGYTF TGTGCCAGCAGCCGGACAGGGATCCATGGCTACACCTTC
few TRBJ2-7 TRBV7-8 TRBD2 CASSLLGGSGSYEQYF TGTGCCAGCAGCTTACTCGGGGGTAGCGGGAGCTACGAGCAGTACTTC
. TRBJ2-3 TRBV6-5 . CASSYLFTDTQYF TGTGCCAGCAGTTACCTCTTCACAGATACGCAGTATTTT
. TRBJ2-6 TRBV11-2 TRBD2 CASSLDKSGTTNSGANVLTF TGTGCCAGCAGCTTAGATAAATCCGGGACTACAAACTCTGGGGCCAACGTCCTGACTTTC
few TRBJ1-2 TRBV18 TRBD1 CASSPSPGQAVGTDGYTF TGTGCCAGCTCACCATCGCCGGGACAGGCGGTTGGCACCGATGGCTACACCTTC
. TRBJ1-5 TRBV7-2 . CASSLAGDQPQHF TGTGCCAGCAGCTTAGCGGGGGATCAGCCCCAGCATTTT
few TRBJ2-7 TRBV4-2 TRBD1 CASSQVPGQATEEQYF TGTGCCAGCAGCCAAGTCCCGGGACAGGCAACAGAGGAGCAGTACTTC
. TRBJ2-1 TRBV19 TRBD2 CASSIELAGYNEQFF TGTGCCAGTAGTATAGAACTAGCGGGGTACAATGAGCAGTTCTTC
. TRBJ2-2 TRBV7-9 . CASSPKNTGELFF TGTGCCAGCAGCCCCAAGAACACCGGGGAGCTGTTTTTT
. TRBJ2-7 TRBV10-3 . CAISESVAAGNYEQYF TGTGCCATCAGTGAGTCTGTGGCCGCCGGAAACTACGAGCAGTACTTC
once TRBJ1-2 TRBV5-6 . CASSSALPSRRANGYTF TGTGCCAGCAGCTCTGCCTTGCCCTCCAGACGGGCTAATGGCTACACCTTC
. TRBJ2-2 TRBV9 . CASSVMGGWGLEDTGELFF TGTGCCAGCAGCGTAATGGGGGGATGGGGTCTTGAGGACACCGGGGAGCTGTTTTTT
. TRBJ1-2 TRBV7-9 TRBD1 CASSFGQGVGYTF TGTGCCAGCAGCTTCGGACAGGGGGTTGGCTACACCTTC
. TRBJ2-7 TRBV2 . CASSEQGRTYEQYF TGTGCCAGCAGTGAGCAGGGAAGAACCTACGAGCAGTACTTC
. TRBJ2-7 TRBV30 . CAWSVHIGSDYEQYF TGTGCCTGGAGTGTTCACATAGGCTCCGACTACGAGCAGTACTTC
. TRBJ1-1 TRBV6-2/TRBV6-3 . CASSYSTWGREMNTEAFF TGTGCCAGCAGTTACTCGACGTGGGGGCGAGAAATGAACACTGAAGCTTTCTTT
. TRBJ2-3 TRBV2 . CASRPGLISTDTQYF TGTGCCAGCAGACCCGGACTCATTAGCACAGATACGCAGTATTTT
. TRBJ1-4 TRBV21-1 . CASSKGVGRVGEKLFF TGTGCCAGCAGCAAAGGGGTCGGCAGGGTGGGAGAAAAACTGTTTTTT
. TRBJ2-7 TRBV5-1 . CASSLRVAGEIVKQYF TGCGCCAGCAGCTTGCGTGTCGCAGGGGAAATTGTTAAGCAGTACTTC
. TRBJ1-6 TRBV5-4 . CASSRTGNNSPLHF TGTGCCAGCAGCAGGACGGGGAATAATTCACCCCTCCACTTT
. TRBJ1-1 TRBV19 . CASSSGHLLNTEAFF TGTGCCAGTAGTAGCGGACACCTTCTGAACACTGAAGCTTTCTTT
. TRBJ2-4 TRBV5-6 . CASSLKIRDILAKNIQYF TGTGCCAGCAGCCTAAAGATCCGGGACATTCTGGCCAAAAACATTCAGTACTTC
. TRBJ2-7 TRBV6-5 . CASSYPARHSYEQYF TGTGCCAGCAGTTACCCGGCCCGACACTCCTACGAGCAGTACTTC
once TRBJ2-7 TRBV4-1 TRBD1 CASSRLEGVQGFYEQYF TGCGCCAGCAGCCGCCTAGAGGGGGTACAGGGGTTCTACGAGCAGTACTTC
. TRBJ2-1 TRBV5-4 TRBD2 CASSSGLAQHNEQFF TGTGCCAGCAGCTCCGGACTAGCGCAACACAATGAGCAGTTCTTC
once TRBJ2-7 TRBV15 . CATSRGRVAAYEQYF TGTGCCACCAGCAGAGGGAGGGTTGCAGCATACGAGCAGTACTTC
once TRBJ1-4 TRBV7-2 . CASSGQAATNEKLFF TGTGCCAGCAGCGGGCAGGCGGCAACTAATGAAAAACTGTTTTTT
. TRBJ2-7 TRBV9 TRBD2 CASSRLAGGNEQYF TGTGCCAGCTCTCGACTGGCGGGAGGCAACGAGCAGTACTTC
few TRBJ1-6 TRBV30 . CAWSWVGRDSPLHF TGTGCCTGGAGTTGGGTGGGCAGGGATTCACCCCTCCACTTT
. TRBJ1-6 TRBV27 . CASSQTLDNSPLHF TGTGCCAGCAGCCAAACACTGGATAATTCACCCCTCCACTTT
. TRBJ2-3 TRBV6-2/TRBV6-3 . CASSLHLYLSTDTQYF TGTGCCAGCAGCCTACACCTCTACCTGAGCACAGATACGCAGTATTTT
. TRBJ1-6 TRBV19 . CASSALRGLTPLHF TGTGCCAGTAGTGCCCTCCGGGGGCTAACACCCCTCCACTTT
. TRBJ2-2 TRBV7-3 . CASSLTGGRRDGELFF TGTGCCAGCAGCTTAACGGGGGGCCGGAGGGATGGGGAGCTGTTTTTT
. TRBJ1-1 TRBV7-9 . CASSFGDRRNTEAFF TGTGCCAGCAGCTTCGGAGACAGGCGGAACACTGAAGCTTTCTTT
. TRBJ2-5 TRBV9 . CASSLGLTQETQYF TGTGCCAGCAGCCTGGGACTGACCCAAGAGACCCAGTACTTC
. TRBJ2-7 TRBV3-1/TRBV3-2 TRBD2 CASSQTSGGYEQYF TGTGCCAGCAGCCAGACTAGCGGGGGTTACGAGCAGTACTTC
. TRBJ1-2 TRBV5-6 . CASSPRVQGRYYGYTF TGTGCCAGCAGCCCGAGGGTACAGGGACGCTACTATGGCTACACCTTC
. TRBJ2-7 TRBV4-1 TRBD1 CASRPSGTGRSYEQYF TGCGCCAGCAGACCCTCCGGGACAGGGCGATCCTACGAGCAGTACTTC
. TRBJ1-1 TRBV7-3 . CASSLSYRNTEAFF TGTGCCAGCAGCCTTTCCTACCGAAACACTGAAGCTTTCTTT
medium-sized TRBJ1-2 TRBV19 . CASSIHGDYGYTF TGTGCCAGTAGTATCCATGGGGACTATGGCTACACCTTC
. TRBJ2-5 TRBV2 TRBD2 CASSSGTSGGPQETQYF TGTGCCAGCAGTTCCGGGACTAGCGGGGGGCCCCAAGAGACCCAGTACTTC
. TRBJ2-1 TRBV10-3 . CAIRPDGSSYNEQFF TGTGCCATCAGGCCAGACGGGAGCTCCTACAATGAGCAGTTCTTC
. TRBJ1-6 TRBV7-8 . CASSLVVRDGENSPLHF TGTGCCAGCAGCTTAGTAGTTCGGGACGGAGAAAATTCACCCCTCCACTTT
. TRBJ2-2 TRBV18 . CASSSRGRPRSAGELFF TGTGCCAGCTCATCACGGGGGCGCCCTAGAAGTGCCGGGGAGCTGTTTTTT
. TRBJ2-7 TRBV7-2 TRBD2 CASSLVTSGTHEQYF TGTGCCAGCAGCTTAGTAACTAGCGGCACACACGAGCAGTACTTC